The entry below gives a single TCR beta chain sequence along with its context. The data were produced by immunoSEQ multiplex PCR, yet TCRdb's version contains in-frame clones alone and is incomplete. The sample lists 70,000 or so clones; around 92% were seen once. The CDR3 covers 14 residues. The J segment lost 6 bases and the V segment lost 1 base, leaving 4 bases of the junction unmatched. Germline V gene data show CDR1 as SGHVS and CDR2 as FQNEAQ. This specimen comes from a study of T cell clones after liver transplantation. Looking at the study overall: In this trial, immunosuppression withdrawal was attempted within 2 years of liver transplant. Apart from three HCV-positive recipients, transplants were for non-autoimmune, non-viral reasons.

The sequence came from a human patient who received a liver transplant. Some T cells may be graft donor cells. V and J are TRBV7-8 and TRBJ2-7; 9 positions match TRBD2. This specimen consisted of CD4+ T cells from blood, obtained approximately 26 months after liver transplant. CDR3 loop: CASSLVSGSGEQYF. The CDR3 region has the DNA TGTGCCAGCAGCTTAGTTAGCGGGAGTGGCGAGCAGTACTTC.